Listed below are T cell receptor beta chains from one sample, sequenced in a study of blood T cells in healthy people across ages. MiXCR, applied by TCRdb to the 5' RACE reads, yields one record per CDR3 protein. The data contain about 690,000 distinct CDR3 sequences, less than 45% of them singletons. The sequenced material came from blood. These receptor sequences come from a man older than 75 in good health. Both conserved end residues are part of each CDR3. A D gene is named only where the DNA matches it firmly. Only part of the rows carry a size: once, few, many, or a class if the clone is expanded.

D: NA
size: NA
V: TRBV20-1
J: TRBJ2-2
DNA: TGCAGTGCTCATACTAGTGGAGCGCAAACCGGGGAGCTGTTTTTT
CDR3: CSAHTSGAQTGELFF

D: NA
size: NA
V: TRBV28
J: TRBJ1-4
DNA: TGTGCCAGCAGTCCTTTCACAACTAATGAAAAACTGTTTTTT
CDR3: CASSPFTTNEKLFF

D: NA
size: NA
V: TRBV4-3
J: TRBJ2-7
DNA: TGCGCCAACAGCCAAGATCGGCTCAACTCCTACGAGCAGTACTTC
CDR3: CANSQDRLNSYEQYF

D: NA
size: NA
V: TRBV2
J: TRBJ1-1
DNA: TGTGCCAGCAGTGAAACAGGCGGACGGGCTTTCTTT
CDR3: CASSETGGRAFF

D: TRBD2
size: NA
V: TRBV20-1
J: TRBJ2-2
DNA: TGCAGTGCTACTGAAGCGGGGGGGGCGTCCAGGGAGCTGTTTTTT
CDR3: CSATEAGGASRELFF

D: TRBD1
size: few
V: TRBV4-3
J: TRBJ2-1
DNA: TGCGCCAGCAGCCAAGCCGTGGCACAGGGGGCCCATGAGCAGTTCTTC
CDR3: CASSQAVAQGAHEQFF

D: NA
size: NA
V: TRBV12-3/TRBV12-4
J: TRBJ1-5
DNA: TGTGCCAGCAATACGGACAAGAATCAGCCCCAGCATTTT
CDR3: CASNTDKNQPQHF

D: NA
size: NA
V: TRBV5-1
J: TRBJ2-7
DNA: TGCGCCAGCAGCTTGGCTTCTTCAGGGGGGGGTGAGCAGTACTTC
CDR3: CASSLASSGGGEQYF

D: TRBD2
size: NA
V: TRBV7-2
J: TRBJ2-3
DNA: TGTGCCAGCAGCTTTCCGATGACTAGCGGGGGGGCGGGAACAGATACGCAGTATTTT
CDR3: CASSFPMTSGGAGTDTQYF

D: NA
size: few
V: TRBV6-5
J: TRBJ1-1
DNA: TGTGCCAGCAGTAAAGGACAATTTGTAGCTGAAGCTTTCTTT
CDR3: CASSKGQFVAEAFF

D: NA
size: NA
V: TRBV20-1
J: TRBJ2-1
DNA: TGCAGTGCTAGAGATTCGGAGGGGTATGAGCAGTTCTTC
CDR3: CSARDSEGYEQFF

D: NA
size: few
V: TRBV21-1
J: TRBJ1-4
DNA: TGTGCCAGCAGCAAAGTGGGGACGGGGGACGCAACTAATGAAAAACTGTTTTTT
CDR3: CASSKVGTGDATNEKLFF

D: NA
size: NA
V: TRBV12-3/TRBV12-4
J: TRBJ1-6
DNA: TGTGCCAGCAGCGATGACGGGCCACCCCTCCACTTT
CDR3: CASSDDGPPLHF

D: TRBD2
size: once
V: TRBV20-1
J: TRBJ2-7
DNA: TGCAGTGCTCGGGGGGGCAACTACGAGCAGTACTTC
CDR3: CSARGGNYEQYF

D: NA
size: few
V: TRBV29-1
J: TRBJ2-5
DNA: TGCAGCGTGGGACACGTCAATGAGCAGTACTTC
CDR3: CSVGHVNEQYF

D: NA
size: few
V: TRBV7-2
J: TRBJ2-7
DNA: TGTGCCAGCACCAATCAACGGGGGGCATCTCCCTACGAGCAGTACTTC
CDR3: CASTNQRGASPYEQYF

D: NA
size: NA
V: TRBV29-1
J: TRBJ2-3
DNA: TGCAGCGTTGAATGGGGGATGGATACGCAGTATTTT
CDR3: CSVEWGMDTQYF

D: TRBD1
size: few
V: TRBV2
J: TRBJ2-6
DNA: TGTGCCAGCAGTCCGGGACAGCCCTCTGGGGCCAACGTCCTGACTTTC
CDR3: CASSPGQPSGANVLTF

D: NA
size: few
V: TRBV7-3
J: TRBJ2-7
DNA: TGTGCCAGCAGCTTAAGGGGCAGCACCTACGAGCAGTACTTC
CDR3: CASSLRGSTYEQYF

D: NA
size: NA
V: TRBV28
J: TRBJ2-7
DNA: TGTGCCAGCAGGGGGGGTTGGTTTTACGAGCAGTACTTC
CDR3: CASRGGWFYEQYF

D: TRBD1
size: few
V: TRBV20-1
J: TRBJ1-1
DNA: TGCAGTGCCCCCCCGGCCATAACAGGGGTGAACACTGAAGCTTTCTTT
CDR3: CSAPPAITGVNTEAFF

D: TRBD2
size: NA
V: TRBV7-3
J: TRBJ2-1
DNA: TGTGCCAGCAGCCACACTAGCGGGAGGGCCAACTCCTACAATGAGCAGTTCTTC
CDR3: CASSHTSGRANSYNEQFF

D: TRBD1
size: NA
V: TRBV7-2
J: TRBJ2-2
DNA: TGTGCCAGCAGCTTGGACAGGGGGCAACACACCGGGGAGCTGTTTTTT
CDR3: CASSLDRGQHTGELFF

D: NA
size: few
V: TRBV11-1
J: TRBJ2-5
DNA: TGTGCCAGCAGCGGCGACAGGACTCGAGGGAGGGAGTACTTC
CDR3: CASSGDRTRGREYF

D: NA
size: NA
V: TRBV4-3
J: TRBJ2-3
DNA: TGCGCCAGCAGCCAAGATTATAGGAGCACAGATACGCAGTATTTT
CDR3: CASSQDYRSTDTQYF

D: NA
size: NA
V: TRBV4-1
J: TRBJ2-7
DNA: TGCGCCAGCAGTCAATCCCTGGGGGCAGAGCTCCTCTACGAGCAGTACTTC
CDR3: CASSQSLGAELLYEQYF

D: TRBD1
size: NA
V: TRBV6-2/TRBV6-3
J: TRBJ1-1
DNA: TGTGCCAGCCTTCGAACGGACAGGGGACCCAACACTGAAGCTTTCTTT
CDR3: CASLRTDRGPNTEAFF

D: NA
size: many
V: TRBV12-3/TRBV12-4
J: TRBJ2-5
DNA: TGTGCCAGCAGGGACACAGGAGGAGGGCAAGAGACCCAGTACTTC
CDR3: CASRDTGGGQETQYF

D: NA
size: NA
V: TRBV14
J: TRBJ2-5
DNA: TGTGCCAGCAGCCACAACATGGGCCGGGGCAATGAGCAGTACTTC
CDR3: CASSHNMGRGNEQYF

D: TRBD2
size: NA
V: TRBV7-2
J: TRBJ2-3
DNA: TGTGCCAGCAGCAACAGCGGGAGTACGACAGATACGCAGTATTTT
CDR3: CASSNSGSTTDTQYF

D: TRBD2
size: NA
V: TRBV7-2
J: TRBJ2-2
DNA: TGTGCCAGCAGCTGGACTAGCGGGAGTGTAAGGGCCGGGGAGCTGTTTTTT
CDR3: CASSWTSGSVRAGELFF

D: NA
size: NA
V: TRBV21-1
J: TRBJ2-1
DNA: TGTGCCAGGATTAAACGAAAGTACAATGAGCAGTTCTTC
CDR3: CARIKRKYNEQFF

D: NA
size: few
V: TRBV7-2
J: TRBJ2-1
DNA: TGTGCCAGCAGCTTAGTCTCGGGCAGAACCTACAATGAGCAGTTCTTC
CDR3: CASSLVSGRTYNEQFF

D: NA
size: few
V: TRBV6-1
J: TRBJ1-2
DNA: TGTGCCAGCAGTACCCAGTCAATTAACTATGGCTACACCTTC
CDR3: CASSTQSINYGYTF

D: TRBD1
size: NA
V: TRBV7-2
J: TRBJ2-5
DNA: TGTGCCAGCAGCTTAGCTATGACATACAGGGGGCGAGAGACCCAGTACTTC
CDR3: CASSLAMTYRGRETQYF

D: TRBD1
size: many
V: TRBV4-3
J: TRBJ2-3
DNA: TGCGCCAGCAGCCAAGTCCCCCCGGGACAGGGGGGAGATACGCAGTATTTT
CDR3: CASSQVPPGQGGDTQYF

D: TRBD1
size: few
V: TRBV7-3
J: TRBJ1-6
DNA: TGTGCCAGCAGCTTAGGACAGGCGGGCTACGATTCACCCCTCCACTTT
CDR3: CASSLGQAGYDSPLHF

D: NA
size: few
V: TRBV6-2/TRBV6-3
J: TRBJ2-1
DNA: TGTGCCACTTCTGGGGGGAGGGAGCAGTTCTTC
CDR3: CATSGGREQFF

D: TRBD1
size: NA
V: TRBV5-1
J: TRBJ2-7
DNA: TGCGCCAGCAGCTTGGCCCAAACAGGGGAGTCCTACGAGCAGTACTTC
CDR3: CASSLAQTGESYEQYF

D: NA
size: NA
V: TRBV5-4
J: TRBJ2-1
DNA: TGTGCCAGCAGCTTGGCCTTAGGGAACAATGAACAGTTCTTC
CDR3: CASSLALGNNEQFF

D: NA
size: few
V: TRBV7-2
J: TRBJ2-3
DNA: TGTGCCAGCAGCTTATACGAAAGCACAGATACGCAGTATTTT
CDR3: CASSLYESTDTQYF

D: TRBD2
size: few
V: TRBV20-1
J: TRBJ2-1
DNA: TGCAGTGCTGGAGACTGGACTAGCGGGTATGAGCAGTTCTTC
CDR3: CSAGDWTSGYEQFF

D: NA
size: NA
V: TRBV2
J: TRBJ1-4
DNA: TGTGCCAGTAGCCTATTGACGACGGCCTCTGAAAAACTGTTTTTT
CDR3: CASSLLTTASEKLFF

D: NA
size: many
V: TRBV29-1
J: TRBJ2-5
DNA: TGCAGCGTTATTCGGGAGACGGAGACCCAGTACTTC
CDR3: CSVIRETETQYF

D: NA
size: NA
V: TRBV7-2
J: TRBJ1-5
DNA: TGTGCCAGCAGCTCTGGGGGTGACAGAACCAATCAGCCCCAGCATTTT
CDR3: CASSSGGDRTNQPQHF

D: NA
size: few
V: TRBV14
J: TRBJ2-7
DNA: TGTGCCAGCAGCCAAGTATATGGGGCACGCTACAATGAGCAGTACTTC
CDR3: CASSQVYGARYNEQYF

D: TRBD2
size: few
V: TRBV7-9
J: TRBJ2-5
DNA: TGTGCCAGCAGCTTAGTGGGGGGGTCCCCCCAAGAGACCCAGTACTTC
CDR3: CASSLVGGSPQETQYF

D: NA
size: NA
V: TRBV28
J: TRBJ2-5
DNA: TGTGCCATCAAAAACGGGGGGCAACGCTGGGAGACCCAGTACTTC
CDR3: CAIKNGGQRWETQYF

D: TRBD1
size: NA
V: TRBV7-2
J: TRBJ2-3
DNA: TGTGCCAGCAGCTTACAAGGGACAGGGGGCACAGATACGCAGTATTTT
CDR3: CASSLQGTGGTDTQYF

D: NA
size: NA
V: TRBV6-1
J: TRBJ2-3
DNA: TGTGCCAGCAGTGAAGTGGGCAACACAGATACGCAGTATTTT
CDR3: CASSEVGNTDTQYF

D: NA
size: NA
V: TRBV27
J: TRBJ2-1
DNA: TGTGCCAGCAGATTGTGGGAGGCCTCCTACAATGAGCAGTTCTTC
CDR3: CASRLWEASYNEQFF

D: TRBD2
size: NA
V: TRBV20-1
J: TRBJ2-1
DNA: TGCAGTGCTAGAGACCCCTCATGGACTAGCGGGAGGTCGTGGCAGTTCTTC
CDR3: CSARDPSWTSGRSWQFF

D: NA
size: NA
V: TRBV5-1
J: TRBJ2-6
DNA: TGCGCCAGCAGCTTATCGGGGGCGGAATGGGCCAACGTCCTGACTTTC
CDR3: CASSLSGAEWANVLTF

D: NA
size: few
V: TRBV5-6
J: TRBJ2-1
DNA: TGTGCCAGCAGCTTGTTTCGTCAGCAGTCATACAATGAGCAGTTCTTC
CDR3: CASSLFRQQSYNEQFF